The 3 T cell receptor beta chains below were found in one sample sequenced in a study of blood T cell repertoires in COVID-19. The repertoire was sequenced with immunoSEQ multiplex PCR; TCRdb's copy has only in-frame clones and lacks some. The table has approximately 210,000 clones, 81% seen once. The sequencing input was PBMCs or T cells enriched from blood (not recorded which). The source is a woman in her forties or fifties with acute COVID-19.

The sample holds one count of this clone. This chain connects TRBV7-9 to TRBJ2-1; 8 bases match TRBD2. The CDR3 consists of 16 residues. Per the germline V gene, CDR1 is SEHNR and CDR2 is FQNEAQ (reference sequence). V lost 2 bases, J lost 0 bases, and 3 bases stayed unmatched. CDR3 nucleotides: TGTGCCAGCAGCTTACTGAGCGGGAGCTCCTACAATGAGCAGTTCTTC. Encoded protein: CASSLLSGSSYNEQFF.

This rearrangement joins TRBV7-2 to TRBJ2-4; D is possibly TRBD2 (7 bases). Trimming shortened V by 1 base and J by 6 bases, and 19 bases separated the two germline ends. CDR3 length: 17 residues. CDR1 is SGHTA and CDR2 is FQGNSA in the germline V gene. The CDR3 region is CASSLGGGAGRVNIQYF. In DNA form, the CDR3 reads TGTGCCAGCAGCTTAGGAGGGGGGGCTGGCAGGGTAAACATTCAGTACTTC.

V usage is TRBV12-3 or TRBV12-4 and J usage is TRBJ2-5; possibly TRBD2 for D (6 bases). The V and J ends lost 3 bases and 5 bases respectively, with 10 bases between them. The CDR3 consists of 13 residues. DNA for the CDR3: TGTGCCAGCAGTTTTACCGCGGGGGAGACCCAGTACTTC. Translation gives CASSFTAGETQYF.